The sequence of this T cell receptor beta chain was determined in a study of cytomegalovirus exposure and HLA in healthy donors. Study summary: A prior analysis found about 110 million unique TCR beta sequences from roughly 180 million T cells. Study findings and constraints: Being productive about 87% or about 30% of the time was typical of most TCR beta V segments in an earlier analysis.

Regarding this clone: As yet, its antigen is unknown.

The PCR used 60 Vbeta and 13 Jbeta primers. In the authors' methods: Unique TCR beta chains numbered around 80 million in a later analysis, with around 10 million shared. Only in-frame clones appear in the TCRdb table, and some are missing; sequencing was by immunoSEQ multiplex PCR. V and J calls and clone size are as listed in that table; D and trimming were resolved from the DNA. The sample lists over 100,000 clones; 79% were seen once. CDR3 length: 15 amino acids. The V end was cut by 2 bases, the J end by 0 bases, with 11 bases between. Germline lookup yields CDR1 SGDLS and CDR2 YYNGEE. Healthy bone marrow donors supplied every sample.

Source material: PBMCs. The V and J genes are TRBV9 and TRBJ1-1; perhaps TRBD1 as D (6 bases). The clonotype comes from a male donor in good health and CMV-seronegative. The CDR3 sequence: CASSVSGVLNTEAFF. CDR3 nucleotide sequence: TGTGCCAGCAGCGTCTCAGGGGTTCTGAACACTGAAGCTTTCTTT.